One sample yielded the 29 T cell receptor beta chains listed below, sequenced in a study of human T cells and chemical hapten exposure. The time point here: patch test 1, 2 weeks after DPC sensitization. The treatment is: therapeutic diphenylcyclopropenone sensitization with weekly scalp DPC. TCRdb reprocessed the RACE reads via MiXCR and lists one record per CDR3 protein. The sample has more than 70,000 distinct CDR3 sequences; 10% to 15% are singletons. Source: whole blood, taken in connection with sensitization to the hapten diphenylcyclopropenone (DPC). All receptors come from a woman aged 60-75 years with alopecia areata. Some clones in this sample may be carry-over from other donors' samples.

The chain carries TRBV29-1 and TRBJ1-2; D unclear. From germline, CDR1 is SQVTM and CDR2 ANQGSEA. The CDR3 covers 11 residues. CDR3 loop: CSSGEVDGYTF. CDR3 nucleotides: TGCAGTTCTGGGGAGGTAGATGGCTACACCTTC.

This clonotype was detected a few times. Likely a read error: the CDR3 ends without its conserved phenylalanine or tryptophan. It is unclear where the CDR3 begins or ends on the DNA, so no DNA is shown, and the CDR3 is as TCRdb lists it. The J gene is TRBJ2-1, the V gene TRBV5-4; the DNA was not compared with TRBD1, the D call given in the table. Germline-derived CDR1 and CDR2 are SGHNT and YYREEE (reference sequence). The CDR3 is made up of 13 amino acids, end residues included. CDR3 sequence reads: CASSLIDRGPQVL.

Notes on this clonotype: Germline is not matched at one junction end, which may reflect a read error. The chain combines TRBV2 with TRBJ2-3; D might be TRBD2 (5 bases). Germline-derived CDR1 and CDR2 are SNHLY and FYNNEI. This CDR3 contains 11 residues. The CDR3 DNA is TGTGCCAGCATTGGTACGGGAAAGCCCCATTTT. This gives the protein CASIGTGKPHF. Supplemented by reference TRBV2 and TRBJ2-3, the full variable domain reads EPEVTQTPSHQVTQMGQEVILRCVPISNHLYFYWYRQILGQKVEFLVSFYNNEISEKSEIFDDQFSVERPDGSNFTLKIRSTKLEDSAMYFCASIGTGKPHFGPGTRLTVL.

This clonotype was picked up a small number of times. The DNA is left out, because the CDR3 cannot be placed on it with certainty; the CDR3 is given as TCRdb lists it. The chain is built from TRBV12-3 or TRBV12-4 and TRBJ1-2. The CDR3 adds up to 12 amino acids, both ends counted. This CDR3 reads CASSSSAYGYTF.

This clonotype was counted between two and nine times. The CDR3: CATQGIANYGYTF. In nucleotides, the CDR3 is TGCGCTACGCAGGGGATAGCTAACTATGGCTACACCTTC. The V gene is TRBV10-2, the J gene TRBJ1-2, with D possibly matching TRBD1 (6 bases). Germline lookup yields CDR1 WSHSY and CDR2 SAAADI. This CDR3 has 13 amino acids.

This clonotype was detected only a few times. CDR3 nucleotide sequence: TGTGCCAACCCCCAGGGATTCCAAGAGACCCAGTACTTC. This encodes CANPQGFQETQYF. The V call is TRBV2, the J call TRBJ2-5; D is perhaps TRBD1 (5 bases). Germline CDR1 reads SNHLY; CDR2 reads FYNNEI. Between the trimmed V and J ends, which lost 10 bases and 1 base, there was a span of 13 bases. The CDR3 has 13 residues.

As regards this clonotype: Possible read error: a much larger clone is one base away. The chain couples TRBV6-6 to TRBJ2-7; a possible D gene is TRBD2 (5 bases). V dropped 6 bases and J dropped 1 base, with 13 bases sitting between them. Germline CDR1 and CDR2: MNHNY and SVGAGI (reference sequence). The CDR3 extends over 14 amino acids. CDR3 DNA sequence: TGTGCCAGCAGCTGGGCGGGCAGATCCTACGAGCAGTACTTC. Protein sequence: CASSWAGRSYEQYF.

The rearrangement uses TRBV18 and TRBJ1-2; D is unresolved. Germline CDR1 reads KGHSH; CDR2 reads LQKENI. This CDR3 is built from 13 residues. Deletions cut 2 bases from V and 4 bases from J, with 8 bases between. CDR3 region: CASSPDEGYGYTF. In DNA, the CDR3 is TGTGCCAGCTCACCAGATGAAGGCTATGGCTACACCTTC.

The J gene is TRBJ1-3, the V gene TRBV5-1; TRBD1 aligns across 7 bases. The CDR3 loop spans 15 amino acids. CDR1 is SGHRS, CDR2 YFSETQ, per germline. V lost 0 bases and J lost 4; bases outside the gene matches: 4. This CDR3 is CASSLGQGAGNTIYF. CDR3 nucleotide sequence: TGCGCCAGCAGCTTGGGACAGGGTGCGGGAAACACCATATATTTT.

V and J are TRBV10-3 and TRBJ2-5, with D possibly being TRBD1 (5 bases). The germline V gene has CDR1 ENHRY and CDR2 SYGVKD. The CDR3 loop spans 11 amino acids. V gave up 8 bases and J gave up 2 bases, with 6 bases separating them. CDR3 sequence reads: CAIAGQETQYF. The CDR3, as DNA: TGTGCCATCGCAGGGCAAGAGACCCAGTACTTC.

The rearrangement links TRBV29-1 to TRBJ1-1; D gene unclear. The CDR3 has 10 residues. Germline loops: CDR1 SQVTM, CDR2 ANQGSEA. Trimming took off 6 bases at V and 7 bases at J, with 9 bases between the two ends. CDR3 residues: CSVGPYEAFF. Written as DNA, the CDR3 is TGCAGCGTCGGGCCATATGAAGCTTTCTTT.

Ten or more counts support this clonotype. The rearrangement links TRBV10-3 to TRBJ2-5; no clear D. Trimming shortened V by 8 bases and J by 5 bases, and 12 bases separated the two germline ends. The CDR3 spans 12 residues. Germline loops: CDR1 ENHRY, CDR2 SYGVKD. The CDR3 DNA reads as TGTGCCATCGGGCCGGTGGTGGAGACCCAGTACTTC. This translates into CAIGPVVETQYF.

The sample holds many counts of this clonotype. This sequence joins TRBV6-6 and TRBJ1-3, with TRBD1 as a possible D gene (5 bases). The CDR3 extends over 15 amino acids. Germline lookup yields CDR1 MNHNY and CDR2 SVGAGI (reference sequence). Trimming removed 5 bases at V and 0 bases at J, with 11 bases between. The CDR3 spells CASSRRQSSGNTIYF. As DNA, the CDR3 is TGTGCCAGCAGTAGAAGACAGAGCTCTGGAAACACCATATATTTT.

This clonotype was seen a few times. The V and J genes are TRBV29-1 and TRBJ1-1, with D possibly matching TRBD1 (5 bases). V lost 7 bases, J lost 1 base, and 10 bases lay in between. The CDR3 is 12 residues long. Per the germline V gene, CDR1 is SQVTM and CDR2 is ANQGSEA. In DNA, the CDR3 is TGCAGCGCCGGGACCCCGAACACTGAAGCTTTCTTT. Protein sequence: CSAGTPNTEAFF.

This sequence joins TRBV6-6 and TRBJ1-1, with 7 nucleotides matching TRBD1. The CDR3 has 14 amino acids. The junction had 5 bases not matched to a gene; V was cut back by 0 bases and J by 7 bases. The germline CDR1 and CDR2 sequences are MNHNY and SVGAGI (reference sequence). The CDR3 coding sequence is TGTGCCAGCAGTTACTCCCGGACAGGCGATGAAGCTTTCTTT. Its protein is CASSYSRTGDEAFF.

In its sample, this clonotype was seen many times. This chain joins TRBV30 and TRBJ2-2; D unresolved. This CDR3 spans 14 amino acids. Germline assignment: CDR1 GTSNPN and CDR2 SVGIG (reference sequence). The V and J ends lost 2 bases and 4 bases respectively, with 11 bases between them. Here the CDR3 reads CAWSSGDFTGELFF. The CDR3 region has the DNA TGTGCCTGGAGTAGTGGGGATTTCACCGGGGAGCTGTTTTTT.

This clonotype turned up a few times. The chain couples TRBV7-8 to TRBJ2-3; tentative D call: TRBD2 (5 bases). Germline values: CDR1 SGHVS, CDR2 FQNEAQ. The CDR3 runs to 15 residues. The V gene lost 1 base and the J gene lost 2 bases, with 10 bases spanning the gap. The chain's CDR3 is CASSLGGSATDTQYF. In nucleotides, the CDR3 is TGTGCCAGCAGCTTAGGGGGTAGCGCCACAGATACGCAGTATTTT. The complete variable domain, with remaining parts taken from reference TRBV7-8 and TRBJ2-3, reads GAGVSQSPRYKVAKRGQDVALRCDPISGHVSLFWYQQALGQGPEFLTYFQNEAQLDKSGLPSDRFFAERPEGSVSTLKIQRTQQEDSAVYLCASSLGGSATDTQYFGPGTRLTVL.

This clonotype was observed many times. The rearrangement links TRBV3-1 to TRBJ2-7; D might be TRBD1 (5 bases). Deletions cut 1 base from V and 5 bases from J, with 9 bases between. The CDR3 contains 13 residues. The germline V gene has CDR1 LGHDT and CDR2 YNNKEL (reference sequence). The CDR3 protein is CASSQGGGDEQYF. The CDR3 DNA follows: TGTGCCAGCAGCCAAGGGGGCGGTGACGAGCAGTACTTC.

This clonotype showed up just a few times. The chain couples TRBV11-3 to TRBJ1-1; the D gene is possibly TRBD1 (5 bases). Trimming took off 1 base at V and 1 base at J, with 7 bases between the two ends. The CDR3 loop spans 14 amino acids. Germline CDR1 and CDR2: SGHNT and YENEEA. CDR3 sequence: CASSLGRANTEAFF. CDR3 in DNA: TGTGCCAGCAGCTTAGGCAGGGCGAACACTGAAGCTTTCTTT.

This clonotype has only a few counts. The chain couples TRBV7-2 to TRBJ2-3; a weak D match, TRBD1 (6 bases). This CDR3 is built from 14 residues. Trimming left V 1 base short and J 6 bases short, with 11 bases between. The germline CDR1 and CDR2 sequences are SGHTA and FQGNSA. DNA of the CDR3: TGTGCCAGCAGCTTAGGGTTGGGGGCGGATACGCAGTATTTT. Translation gives CASSLGLGADTQYF.

The chain links TRBV6-2 or TRBV6-3 to TRBJ1-2, with D perhaps matching TRBD1 (5 bases). The V end lost 6 bases, the J end lost 8 bases, and 22 bases lay between the germline ends. Per the germline V gene, CDR1 is MNHEY and CDR2 is SVGEGT. This CDR3 spans 15 amino acids. The CDR3 nucleotides read TGTGCCAGCAGCCACGGGGGACCTCAAGGCGGCGGCTACACCTTC. Translating it yields CASSHGGPQGGGYTF.

This clonotype showed up just a few times. The chain is built from TRBV20-1 and TRBJ1-2; no reliable D call. CDR3 length equals 11 residues. V shed 3 bases and J shed 4 bases, with 6 bases lying between them. Germline V gives CDR1 DFQATT, CDR2 SNEGSKA (reference sequence). The CDR3: CSARLGYGYTF. CDR3 coding DNA: TGCAGTGCTAGGTTAGGCTATGGCTACACCTTC.

This rearrangement joins TRBV7-8 to TRBJ2-5, with TRBD1 identical over 7 bases. The V segment lost 5 bases and the J segment 5 bases; nucleotides outside the gene matches: 5. This CDR3 contains 13 residues. Germline CDR1 is SGHVS and CDR2 is FQNEAQ. The DNA for the CDR3 is TGTGCCAGCAGCCCAACAGGGGCTGAGACCCAGTACTTC. This gives the protein CASSPTGAETQYF.

There are a few counts of this clonotype. The chain has TRBV3-1 and TRBJ1-6; D gene unclear. V lost 5 bases, J lost 5 bases, and 7 bases lay in between. The CDR3 has 13 residues. CDR1 and CDR2 from the germline V gene are LGHDT and YNNKEL (reference sequence). This CDR3 is CASSGYDNSPLHF. The CDR3 DNA reads TGTGCCAGCAGCGGCTACGATAATTCACCCCTCCACTTT.

This chain connects TRBV4-1 to TRBJ2-5, with D possibly being TRBD1 or TRBD2 (5 bases each). CDR1 and CDR2 from the germline V gene are MGHRA and YSYEKL. The CDR3 totals 14 residues. V dropped 3 bases and J dropped 5 bases, with 13 bases sitting between them. The CDR3: CASSQGDVRETQYF. As DNA, the CDR3 is TGCGCCAGCAGCCAGGGGGACGTACGGGAGACCCAGTACTTC.

This clonotype was detected ten times or more. The chain has TRBV7-3 and TRBJ1-1; 9 bases line up with TRBD1. Germline values: CDR1 SGHTA, CDR2 FQGTGA. With 4 bases clipped from V and 11 bases from J, the junction kept 8 bases outside the gene matches. The CDR3 is 13 residues long. The CDR3 nucleotides read TGTGCCAGCAGCTCGACAGGGGGTGCGATCGCTTTCTTT. The encoded protein is CASSSTGGAIAFF.

The CDR3 sequence: CASSVAYGYTF. The CDR3 DNA reads as TGTGCCAGCAGTGTGGCCTATGGCTACACCTTC. The V call is TRBV2, the J call TRBJ1-2; D is uncertain. Germline assignment: CDR1 SNHLY and CDR2 FYNNEI. The CDR3 extends over 11 amino acids. The ends were cut back, 4 bases at V and 4 bases at J, with 4 bases in the middle.

This chain joins TRBV5-1 and TRBJ2-1; 11 positions agree with TRBD1. From germline, CDR1 is SGHRS and CDR2 YFSETQ. CDR3 length: 16 residues. The ends lost 5 bases at V and 3 bases at J; junction bases unmatched: 7. In DNA, the CDR3 is TGCGCCAGCAGTCCGCTTGGGACAGGGGGCTACAATGAGCAGTTCTTC. Amino acid sequence: CASSPLGTGGYNEQFF.

The rearrangement links TRBV11-2 to TRBJ1-3; D not resolved. Germline V gives CDR1 SGHAT, CDR2 FQNNGV. CDR3 length: 12 amino acids. V gave up 8 bases and J gave up 3 bases, with 8 bases separating them. The CDR3 DNA follows: TGTGCCAGCGAGGAGTATGGAAACACCATATATTTT. Protein: CASEEYGNTIYF.